Following are 23 T cell receptor beta chains from one sample sequenced in a study of T cell changes during pregnancy in multiple sclerosis. Clones were sequenced by immunoSEQ multiplex PCR, and TCRdb holds only the in-frame ones, with some missing. The repertoire includes around 56,000 clones, around 89% of them detected once, and 1.8% sits in the top ten. The material was peripheral blood, obtained after pregnancy. Every receptor here comes from a female donor with multiple sclerosis, enrolled in a pregnancy study.

The chain has TRBV28 and TRBJ1-2, with D hard to call. Trimming cost V 2 bases and J 6 bases, with 10 bases left between them. CDR1 and CDR2 from the germline V gene are MDHEN and SYDVKM. The CDR3 consists of 13 residues. CDR3 in DNA: TGTGCCAGCAGTTTAGGAGGGTTTGATGGCTACACCTTC. Protein sequence: CASSLGGFDGYTF.

This clone was found once. The rearrangement uses TRBV15 and TRBJ1-1; TRBD1 aligns across 7 bases. V shed 2 bases, J shed 6 bases, and the junction held 12 bases outside the gene matches. Germline CDR1 LNHNV, CDR2 YYDKDF (reference sequence). The CDR3 length is 16 residues. CDR3 sequence: CATSRPRQGIVAEAFF. DNA for the CDR3: TGTGCCACCAGCAGACCACGACAGGGAATAGTCGCTGAAGCTTTCTTT. Full variable domain (outside the CDR3, taken from reference TRBV15 and TRBJ1-1): DAMVIQNPRYQVTQFGKPVTLSCSQTLNHNVMYWYQQKSSQAPKLLFHYYDKDFNNEADTPDNFQSRRPNTSFCFLDIRSPGLGDTAMYLCATSRPRQGIVAEAFFGQGTRLTVV.

This chain links TRBV7-9 with TRBJ1-4; D is uncertain. CDR1 and CDR2 (germline): SEHNR, FQNEAQ (reference sequence). The CDR3 consists of 17 residues. Trimming took off 5 bases at V and 0 bases at J, with 16 bases between the two ends. CDR3: CASSLGRDFATNEKLFF. In nucleotides, the CDR3 is TGTGCCAGCAGCCTGGGTCGTGACTTTGCAACTAATGAAAAACTGTTTTTT.

This chain links TRBV5-4 with TRBJ2-7; possible D gene TRBD2, 6 bases. The CDR3 has 13 amino acids. Trimming left V 4 bases short and J 6 bases short, with 14 bases between. Germline-derived CDR1 and CDR2 are SGHNT and YYREEE (reference sequence). CDR3 sequence: CASSPGVGGEQYF. CDR3 DNA: TGTGCCAGCAGCCCCGGAGTGGGGGGCGAGCAGTACTTC.

The chain links TRBV29-1 to TRBJ2-4; the match to TRBD2 covers 7 bases. V lost 3 bases, J lost 6 bases, and 8 bases stayed unmatched. The V gene's germline CDR1 is SQVTM and CDR2 ANQGSEA. The CDR3 spans 14 residues. CDR3 in amino acids: CSVETSWGGNIQYF. As DNA, the CDR3 is TGCAGCGTTGAGACCAGCTGGGGGGGAAACATTCAGTACTTC.

The chain links TRBV7-9 to TRBJ1-1; 9 bases agree with TRBD1. The CDR3 has 18 residues. Germline values: CDR1 SEHNR, CDR2 FQNEAQ (reference sequence). The DNA of the CDR3 is TGTGCTTCAGCGGGCCGGGACAGGGATTACCCTAGACTCCTTGAAGCTTTCTTT. This codes for CASAGRDRDYPRLLEAFF.

The V and J genes are TRBV4-3 and TRBJ1-1; unclear D gene. CDR1 and CDR2 from the germline V gene are LGHNA and YSLEER. This CDR3 has 13 residues. Deletions cut 3 bases from V and 3 bases from J, with 8 bases between. The CDR3 sequence: CASSQTRYTEAFF. In DNA, the CDR3 is TGCGCCAGCAGCCAGACACGATACACTGAAGCTTTCTTT.

This chain links TRBV6-5 with TRBJ1-4; D call uncertain. CDR3 length: 14 amino acids. Deletions cut 5 bases from V and 4 bases from J, with 11 bases between. The germline CDR1 and CDR2 sequences are MNHEY and SVGAGI. CDR3 DNA: TGTGCCAGCAGTCCCTCGGGAAATAATGAAAAACTGTTTTTT. Protein sequence: CASSPSGNNEKLFF.

The CDR3 region is CASSNRAIYEQYF. In DNA form, the CDR3 reads TGTGCCAGCTCAAACAGGGCCATCTACGAGCAGTACTTC. The rearrangement links TRBV28 to TRBJ2-7; D perhaps matches TRBD1 (6 bases). V gave up 8 bases and J gave up 3 bases, with 14 bases separating them. Germline assignment: CDR1 MDHEN and CDR2 SYDVKM. This CDR3 is 13 amino acids long.

This chain uses TRBV4-1 with TRBJ1-1; tentatively, D is TRBD1 (5 bases). Trimming left V 2 bases short and J 1 base short, with 17 bases between. The CDR3 has 17 amino acids. Per the germline V gene, CDR1 is MGHRA and CDR2 is YSYEKL. CDR3 sequence: CASSQRDYSTANTEAFF. CDR3 bases: TGCGCCAGCAGCCAAAGGGACTACAGTACTGCGAACACTGAAGCTTTCTTT.

The chain has TRBV28 and TRBJ2-7, with 8 bases fitting TRBD1. The V gene's germline CDR1 is MDHEN and CDR2 SYDVKM. This CDR3 spans 16 amino acids. With V trimmed by 4 bases and J by 0 bases, 8 bases remained unmatched. In nucleotides, the CDR3 is TGTGCCAGCAGTTCTCTAGGACAGGGCTTCTCCTACGAGCAGTACTTC. Its translation: CASSSLGQGFSYEQYF.

This rearrangement joins TRBV4-1 to TRBJ2-2; 7 bases line up with TRBD1. Trimming removed 2 bases from V and 4 bases from J; junction bases left unmatched: 7. From germline, CDR1 is MGHRA and CDR2 YSYEKL. The CDR3 totals 16 residues. The DNA for the CDR3 is TGCGCCAGCAGCCAAACCCAAACAGGGGCCACCGGGGAGCTGTTTTTT. Translation gives CASSQTQTGATGELFF.

This sequence joins TRBV6-4 and TRBJ1-1; unclear D gene. V was clipped by 4 bases and J by 0 bases, with 6 bases between them. The germline gives CDR1 MRHNA, CDR2 SNTAGT. The CDR3 covers 13 residues. The CDR3 DNA follows: TGTGCCAGCAGTGTCGGGTTGAACACTGAAGCTTTCTTT. Encoded protein: CASSVGLNTEAFF.

This sequence joins TRBV18 and TRBJ1-5, with 11 bases matching TRBD1. The CDR3 is made up of 16 amino acids. V gave up 4 bases and J gave up 3 bases; unmatched junction bases: 5. Germline CDR1 is KGHSH and CDR2 is LQKENI. The DNA for the CDR3 is TGTGCCAGCTCACTGGGACAGGGGGGCTCCAATCAGCCCCAGCATTTT. Translated, it gives CASSLGQGGSNQPQHF.

The chain is built from TRBV7-9 and TRBJ1-2; a possible D gene is TRBD1 (5 bases). The CDR3 spans 13 residues. Germline values: CDR1 SEHNR, CDR2 FQNEAQ (reference sequence). Trimming shortened V by 1 base and J by 8 bases, and 11 bases separated the two germline ends. The CDR3: CASSLELDSGYTF. The CDR3 DNA follows: TGTGCCAGCAGCTTAGAACTTGACAGCGGCTACACCTTC. Using reference TRBV7-9 and TRBJ1-2 for the parts outside the CDR3, the full variable domain is DTGVSQNPRHKITKRGQNVTFRCDPISEHNRLYWYRQTLGQGPEFLTYFQNEAQLEKSRLLSDRFSAERPKGSFSTLEIQRTEQGDSAMYLCASSLELDSGYTFGSGTRLTVV.

The CDR3 DNA is TGTGCCAGTAGTATAAATCGCGGGGGGACTCAGCCCCAGCATTTT. Its protein is CASSINRGGTQPQHF. This sequence joins TRBV19 and TRBJ1-5; a possible D gene is TRBD1 (5 bases). Germline V gene sequence: CDR1 LNHDA, CDR2 SQIVND (reference sequence). This CDR3 is built from 15 residues. With 2 bases removed from V and 6 bases from J, the gap between germline ends came to 14 bases.

The chain combines TRBV9 with TRBJ2-5; 10 nucleotides align to TRBD1. Germline assignment: CDR1 SGDLS and CDR2 YYNGEE. V gave up 3 bases and J gave up 4 bases; unmatched junction bases: 6. The CDR3 sequence is 15 residues long. The CDR3 DNA reads as TGTGCCAGCAGCGGCCGGGACAGGGGAAGAGAGACCCAGTACTTC. Protein sequence: CASSGRDRGRETQYF.

The genes are TRBV7-2 and TRBJ1-1; no reliable D call. The V end was cut by 6 bases, the J end by 10 bases, with 21 bases between. Looked up from germline, CDR1 is SGHTA and CDR2 is FQGNSA. CDR3 size: 14 residues. CDR3 nucleotide sequence: TGTGCCAGCAGTTCCCCACCTCTACCCACGGGAGCTTTCTTT. It codes for CASSSPPLPTGAFF.

This clone is a singleton in its sample. The chain recombines TRBV6-1 with TRBJ1-2; TRBD1 might be the D (5 bases). The CDR3 covers 12 residues. In germline, CDR1 is MNHNS, CDR2 SASEGT. V gave up 5 bases and J gave up 7 bases, with 11 bases separating them. The CDR3 loop is CASSRRGAGYTF. In nucleotides, the CDR3 is TGTGCCAGCAGTAGGCGTGGGGCTGGCTACACCTTC.

This sequence joins TRBV5-5 and TRBJ1-4; D is undetermined. Germline loops: CDR1 SGHKS, CDR2 YYEKEE (reference sequence). This CDR3 is 16 amino acids long. The V gene lost 3 bases and the J gene lost 1 base, with 13 bases spanning the gap. The CDR3, as DNA: TGTGCCAGCAGCTCTCGGGAACGACTAACTAATGAAAAACTGTTTTTT. Its translation is CASSSRERLTNEKLFF.

This chain uses TRBV27 with TRBJ1-2; possible D gene TRBD1, 6 bases. Germline lookup yields CDR1 MNHEY and CDR2 SMNVEV (reference sequence). The V gene lost 2 bases and the J gene lost 7 bases, with 14 bases spanning the gap. This CDR3 comprises 14 residues. The CDR3 loop reads CASSLAGALGGYTF. The CDR3 coding sequence is TGTGCCAGCAGTTTAGCAGGGGCCTTGGGTGGCTACACCTTC.

The CDR3 spells CSGGQAPNTGELFF. The CDR3 nucleotides read TGCAGCGGGGGACAGGCCCCGAACACCGGGGAGCTGTTTTTT. This chain links TRBV29-1 with TRBJ2-2, with 8 nucleotides matching TRBD1. CDR3 length equals 14 residues. Per germline, CDR1 SQVTM and CDR2 ANQGSEA. Trimming cost V 7 bases and J 0 bases; bases outside gene matches: 4.

The chain recombines TRBV30 with TRBJ1-1; D perhaps matches TRBD1 (5 bases). Germline-derived CDR1 and CDR2 are GTSNPN and SVGIG (reference sequence). The V and J ends lost 0 bases and 4 bases respectively, with 9 bases between them. This CDR3 is 13 amino acids long. DNA for the CDR3: TGTGCCTGGAGTGTCGGGGGGGGCACTGAAGCTTTCTTT. Encoded protein: CAWSVGGGTEAFF.